The next 14 T cell receptor beta chains were all read from a single sample in a study of radiation and T cells in renal cell carcinoma. Here immunoSEQ multiplex PCR was the method, and the copy in TCRdb shows in-frame clones only, minus some. This sample has about 130,000 clones, with roughly 80% found just once. This sample's time point: baseline pretreatment blood. Treatment: 15 Gy SBRT to primary tumor, nephrectomy 4 weeks later. Here the sequenced sample was blood, taken from a patient whose treatment included radiotherapy and nephrectomy. These receptors originate from a woman aged 55-69 years with renal cell carcinoma.

This clone has more than one count but fewer than ten. The CDR3 DNA follows: TGTGCCAGCAGTGCTCTCAGGGGGACTAAACCTGAAGCTTTCTTT. Its translation: CASSALRGTKPEAFF. V gene TRBV6-1 combines with J gene TRBJ1-1, with TRBD1 matching 7 bases. CDR3 length: 15 residues. Germline-derived CDR1 and CDR2 are MNHNS and SASEGT. Trimming removed 4 bases from V and 6 bases from J; junction bases left unmatched: 11.

This chain uses TRBV5-4 with TRBJ1-4; 9 bases are shared with TRBD1. Germline CDR1 SGHNT, CDR2 YYREEE (reference sequence). V was clipped by 4 bases and J by 8 bases; unmatched bases: 15. This CDR3 spans 17 amino acids. CDR3 region: CASSDSEWTGEGEKLFF. The CDR3 DNA follows: TGTGCCAGCAGCGATAGTGAATGGACAGGGGAAGGCGAAAAACTGTTTTTT.

This clone was found once. The V gene is TRBV7-9, the J gene TRBJ2-3; D remains unclear. This CDR3 spans 12 amino acids. Deletions cut 4 bases from V and 4 bases from J, with 6 bases between. The germline CDR1 and CDR2 sequences are SEHNR and FQNEAQ (reference sequence). CDR3 sequence reads: CASSYGSDTQYF. CDR3 nucleotide sequence: TGTGCCAGCAGCTATGGTTCAGATACGCAGTATTTT.

A single count supports this clone. The J gene is TRBJ1-1, the V gene TRBV6-5, with D possibly matching TRBD1 (5 bases). This CDR3 contains 15 residues. Germline-derived CDR1 and CDR2 are MNHEY and SVGAGI. Trimming pared 0 bases from V and 4 bases from J, leaving 12 bases between. As DNA, the CDR3 is TGTGCCAGCAGTTACTCGCAGGGTAGGAGCACTGAAGCTTTCTTT. Translated, it gives CASSYSQGRSTEAFF.

The chain uses TRBV5-1 and TRBJ2-1; 14 bases fit TRBD2. V shed 4 bases, J shed 5 bases, and the junction held 2 bases outside the gene matches. Germline values: CDR1 SGHRS, CDR2 YFSETQ. This CDR3 comprises 15 residues. The CDR3 nucleotides are TGCGCCAGCAGCGCGGGACTAGCGGGAGACAATGAGCAGTTCTTC. This sequence encodes CASSAGLAGDNEQFF.

This clone was recorded once. The rearrangement links TRBV30 to TRBJ2-7; D is possibly TRBD1 (6 bases). Looked up from germline, CDR1 is GTSNPN and CDR2 is SVGIG (reference sequence). Trimming removed 4 bases at V and 0 bases at J, with 10 bases between. This CDR3 spans 13 amino acids. CDR3 bases: TGTGCCTGGAACAGGGAGAGCTCCTACGAGCAGTACTTC. It encodes CAWNRESSYEQYF.

This chain connects TRBV2 to TRBJ2-6; D unclear. The length of the CDR3 is 14 residues. V gave up 7 bases and J gave up 0 bases, with 7 bases separating them. The germline V gene encodes CDR1 SNHLY and CDR2 FYNNEI. The CDR3 region has the DNA TGTGCCAGCACGGCAGTCTCTGGGGCCAACGTCCTGACTTTC. Translating it yields CASTAVSGANVLTF.

The chain couples TRBV11-2 to TRBJ1-1; 7 nucleotides match TRBD1. The CDR3 totals 13 residues. Germline-derived CDR1 and CDR2 are SGHAT and FQNNGV. V lost 6 bases to trimming and J lost 8 bases; unmatched junction nucleotides: 9. Written as DNA, the CDR3 is TGTGCCAGCAGTTCCGGGACAGTGTTCGAAGCTTTCTTT. Amino acids: CASSSGTVFEAFF.

There are a few counts of this clone. The chain combines TRBV7-9 with TRBJ2-7; the match to TRBD1 covers 7 bases. Germline V gene lookup returns CDR1 SEHNR and CDR2 FQNEAQ (reference sequence). V gave up 4 bases and J gave up 4 bases; unmatched junction bases: 10. CDR3 size: 15 residues. CDR3 in DNA: TGTGCCAGCAGCTCACAGGGGCCCCACTCTTACGAGCAGTACTTC. This codes for CASSSQGPHSYEQYF.

The chain recombines TRBV9 with TRBJ1-1, with D unresolved. The germline V gene encodes CDR1 SGDLS and CDR2 YYNGEE. The CDR3 spans 13 residues. V was trimmed by 3 bases and J by 6 bases, leaving 12 bases between them. CDR3 region: CASSAGVQSEAFF. CDR3 coding DNA: TGTGCCAGCAGCGCCGGTGTTCAATCTGAAGCTTTCTTT.

This chain uses TRBV30 with TRBJ2-7; D remains ambiguous. This CDR3 has 13 amino acids. Deletions cut 3 bases from V and 3 bases from J, with 12 bases between. The germline gives CDR1 GTSNPN, CDR2 SVGIG (reference sequence). The CDR3 bases are TGTGCCTGGAGCTTGGTAGGCGGCTACGAGCAGTACTTC. Amino acid sequence: CAWSLVGGYEQYF.

In this sample, this clone turned up a few times. The same CDR3 is also encoded by other DNA sequences in this sample. V is TRBV2 and J is TRBJ2-4; D gene uncertain. Trimming pared 2 bases from V and 7 bases from J, leaving 0 bases between. The germline CDR1 and CDR2 sequences are SNHLY and FYNNEI. This CDR3 is 10 amino acids long. The CDR3 protein is CASSENIQYF. CDR3 nucleotides: TGTGCCAGCAGTGAAAACATTCAGTACTTC.

The rearrangement joins TRBV28 to TRBJ1-6; perhaps TRBD1 as D (6 bases). This CDR3 is 19 amino acids long. Germline V gene sequence: CDR1 MDHEN, CDR2 SYDVKM. The germline V and J ends were trimmed by 6 bases and 8 bases, with 29 bases remaining between them. CDR3 coding DNA: TGTGCCAGCAGCACGAATCCAATGGGGGGGCAGGGCGGAGATTCACCCCTCCACTTT. This encodes CASSTNPMGGQGGDSPLHF.

Only one count was recorded for this clone. CDR3 sequence: CASSEDRGIGELFF. CDR3 sequence (DNA): TGTGCCAGCAGTGAAGATAGGGGTATCGGGGAGCTGTTTTTT. V is TRBV6-1 and J is TRBJ2-2, with D maybe TRBD1 (5 bases). Trimming cost V 1 base and J 7 bases, with 10 bases left between them. The CDR3 has 14 amino acids. CDR1 and CDR2 from the germline V gene are MNHNS and SASEGT.